This TCR beta chain appears in the sequencing data of a study of blood T cells in healthy people across ages. Findings of the study overall: Researchers said unsorted PBMCs prevented a conclusive naive versus antigen-experienced comparison. Changes seen in expanded clonotypes were possibly confounded by donor CMV status left unknown.

PCR was performed a second time for roughly 6 to 12 cycles using a sample-barcoded 5' primer and a J-beta primer mix. TCRdb re-derived calls from the 5' RACE reads in MiXCR, one entry per CDR3 protein. The table includes about 730,000 distinct CDR3 sequences, roughly 47% detected once. V gave up 4 bases and J gave up 11 bases; unmatched junction bases: 10. CDR1 LNHNV and CDR2 YYDKDF come from the germline V gene (reference sequence). The length of the CDR3 is 14 residues. Comment on this clonotype: The antigen is undetermined.

The chain carries TRBV15 and TRBJ2-5; 10 bases fit TRBD2. Sequenced sample: blood. The TCR sequence derives from a woman aged 55 to 70 in good health. DNA of the CDR3: TGTGCCACCAGCACCTTAGCGGGAGGCCTAACGCAGTACTTC. Its translation is CATSTLAGGLTQYF.